One sample yielded the 14 T cell receptor beta chains listed below, sequenced in a study of T cell responses to AZD1222 COVID-19 vaccine. Using immunoSEQ multiplex PCR, the repertoire was profiled, and TCRdb retains in-frame clones only, with some absent. The sample includes 110,000 or so clones, around 83% seen only once; the top ten take 15% to 20%. Material: peripheral blood, obtained 28 days after the second AZD1222 dose. These receptors were taken from an adult who received the AZD1222 COVID-19 vaccine.

The chain has TRBV12-5 and TRBJ2-3, with TRBD1 as a possible D gene (6 bases). Germline V lookup: CDR1 LGHNT, CDR2 FRNRAP. V was trimmed by 0 bases and J by 1 base, leaving 23 bases between them. This CDR3 has 20 amino acids. The CDR3 DNA reads as TGTGCTAGTGGTTTGGTACCCCTTTGGGGACACCGGCCCGGCACAGATACGCAGTATTTT. It specifies CASGLVPLWGHRPGTDTQYF. Full variable domain (remainder filled in from reference TRBV12-5 and TRBJ2-3): DARVTQTPRHKVTEMGQEVTMRCQPILGHNTVFWYRQTMMQGLELLAYFRNRAPLDDSGMPKDRFSAEMPDATLATLKIQPSEPRDSAVYFCASGLVPLWGHRPGTDTQYFGPGTRLTVL.

CDR3: CASSLTLFDEQYF. The CDR3, as DNA: TGCGCCAGCAGCTTGACGTTATTTGACGAGCAGTACTTC. The chain uses TRBV5-1 and TRBJ2-7; no reliable D call. Trimming took off 1 base at V and 5 bases at J, with 10 bases between the two ends. The CDR3 totals 13 residues. Germline V CDR1 and CDR2: SGHRS, YFSETQ.

Concerning this clone itself: The sample holds other DNA sequences that translate to the same CDR3. The chain recombines TRBV19 with TRBJ1-1; 9 bases fit TRBD1. This CDR3 is built from 13 residues. V shed 9 bases and J 4 bases; nucleotides not matched to a gene: 6. Germline V gives CDR1 LNHDA, CDR2 SQIVND (reference sequence). CDR3 nucleotides: TGTGCCAGCTCGGGACAGGGATCCACTGAAGCTTTCTTT. Translated, it gives CASSGQGSTEAFF.

This clone was seen only a few times. The chain uses TRBV4-3 and TRBJ1-1; a possible D gene is TRBD1 (5 bases). Trimming cost V 0 bases and J 5 bases, with 22 bases left between them. This CDR3 has 18 amino acids. The germline gives CDR1 LGHNA, CDR2 YSLEER. This CDR3 is CASSQELAGSTRGTEAFF. DNA of the CDR3: TGCGCCAGCAGCCAAGAGTTGGCTGGGTCTACCCGGGGGACTGAAGCTTTCTTT.

The V and J genes are TRBV4-2 and TRBJ2-7; D possibly matches TRBD1 or TRBD2 (5 bases each). This CDR3 comprises 14 residues. Germline V gene sequence: CDR1 LGHNA, CDR2 YNFKEQ. Trimming took off 0 bases at V and 2 bases at J, with 8 bases between the two ends. The chain's CDR3 is CASSQDEGPYEQYF. The CDR3 coding sequence is TGTGCCAGCAGCCAAGATGAGGGGCCCTACGAGCAGTACTTC.

This chain connects TRBV5-1 to TRBJ2-1, with D possibly being TRBD2 (6 bases). Germline lookup yields CDR1 SGHRS and CDR2 YFSETQ. V was pared by 3 bases and J by 6 bases, with 13 bases between. The CDR3 sequence is 14 residues long. The CDR3 DNA follows: TGCGCCAGCAGCTGGGGGGATAATGGCAATGAGCAGTTCTTC. Protein sequence: CASSWGDNGNEQFF.

The chain links TRBV7-6 to TRBJ1-2, with D possibly TRBD1 on 6 matching bases. The V gene lost 0 bases and the J gene lost 7 bases, with 12 bases spanning the gap. The CDR3 length is 14 residues. Germline V gene lookup returns CDR1 SGHVS and CDR2 FNYEAQ. In DNA, the CDR3 is TGTGCCAGCAGCTTAGCGGGGCCGGGGGCTGGCTACACCTTC. Amino acid sequence: CASSLAGPGAGYTF.

The chain is built from TRBV5-1 and TRBJ1-1, with D unclear. Germline CDR1 and CDR2: SGHRS and YFSETQ. This CDR3 is 13 amino acids long. Trimming removed 2 bases from V and 7 bases from J, with 12 bases in between. The CDR3 DNA sequence: TGCGCCAGCAGCTTCCGGTCCCGGTATGAAGCTTTCTTT. Protein product: CASSFRSRYEAFF.

J is TRBJ2-6 and V is TRBV19; 7 nucleotides agree with TRBD1. V was clipped by 3 bases and J by 3 bases; unmatched bases: 17. The CDR3 contains 20 residues. In germline, CDR1 is LNHDA, CDR2 SQIVND (reference sequence). This chain's CDR3 is CASSIDPLGQSVGGANVLTF. As DNA, the CDR3 is TGTGCCAGTAGTATTGACCCCTTGGGACAGAGTGTAGGTGGGGCCAACGTCCTGACTTTC.

This clone was counted once. The chain is built from TRBV5-4 and TRBJ1-1; 7 bases line up with TRBD1. The V gene end was trimmed by 7 bases and the J gene end by 3 bases; junction bases not matched to a gene: 6. In germline, CDR1 is SGHNT, CDR2 YYREEE (reference sequence). The CDR3 spans 13 residues. The DNA for the CDR3 is TGTGCCAGCGGCTCACAGGGGTACACTGAAGCTTTCTTT. The encoded protein is CASGSQGYTEAFF.

The chain links TRBV27 to TRBJ1-1; TRBD1 aligns across 11 bases. CDR3 length equals 15 residues. The trim removed 2 bases at V and 4 bases at J, leaving 3 bases unmatched. CDR1 and CDR2 (germline): MNHEY, SMNVEV (reference sequence). The CDR3 DNA reads as TGTGCCAGCAGTTTAGGACAGGGGGCTGGCACTGAAGCTTTCTTT. It yields the protein CASSLGQGAGTEAFF.

This clone was seen a handful of times. The J gene is TRBJ2-7, the V gene TRBV9; TRBD2 agrees at 9 bases. Looked up from germline, CDR1 is SGDLS and CDR2 is YYNGEE. The CDR3 sequence is 18 residues long. V dropped 3 bases and J dropped 0; count of bases not matched to a gene: 13. CDR3 residues: CASSDPAGGLTNSYEQYF. As DNA, the CDR3 is TGTGCCAGCAGCGATCCAGCGGGGGGCCTAACAAACTCCTACGAGCAGTACTTC. Full variable domain (missing parts from reference TRBV9 and TRBJ2-7): DSGVTQTPKHLITATGQRVTLRCSPRSGDLSVYWYQQSLDQGLQFLIQYYNGEERAKGNILERFSAQQFPDLHSELNLSSLELGDSALYFCASSDPAGGLTNSYEQYFGPGTRLTVT.

The chain employs TRBV5-1 and TRBJ2-2, with 7 bases matching TRBD2. From germline, CDR1 is SGHRS and CDR2 YFSETQ. V trimming: 2 bases; J trimming: 9 bases; junction bases outside the gene matches: 7. The CDR3 is 14 residues long. The CDR3 nucleotides are TGCGCCAGCAGCTTAGGGACTATCAGCCGGGAGCTGTTTTTT. This codes for CASSLGTISRELFF.

This chain links TRBV28 with TRBJ1-1; D is unclear. Trimming took off 3 bases at V and 4 bases at J, with 9 bases between the two ends. CDR1 and CDR2 (germline): MDHEN, SYDVKM. The CDR3 is 13 amino acids. CDR3 loop: CASSLGYGTEAFF. CDR3 DNA sequence: TGTGCCAGCAGTTTGGGGTATGGCACTGAAGCTTTCTTT.